This record looks at one T cell receptor (beta chain) sequence and its context. Its binding antigen is unknown. No base quality information exists; no much larger clone differs at one position. The CDR3 measures 16 amino acids from cysteine to phenylalanine. The sequence is cut down to CDR3 DNA, 48 bases in frame from base 1. The data derive from a study of blood T cells in healthy people across ages (dated by TCRdb to 2014 to 2015). General notes on the study: Template switching captured roughly one uniquely barcoded TCR beta cDNA molecule per two T cells in model experiments. Using the same blood draw, the study looked at two additional independent replicas of 1 million unique cDNA reads for two donors, one aged 18 to 29 and the other aged 80 or older. To avoid experimental bias, donors of different ages were spread randomly across the sequencing lanes. Four age groups were formed from the donors: young (average 16 years), middle-aged (around 39), aged (approximately 60) and long-lived (82). The study measured age-related changes in TCR beta repertoire diversity using deep sequencing normalized with unique cDNA molecular identifiers. Here is what the overall study found, with its caveats: Bulk unsorted PBMC profiling prevented conclusive comparison of naive and antigen-experienced compartments. Compared with the aged group, the long-lived group had more naive CD4+ T cells, fewer expanded clones and increased TCR diversity, suggesting age selection. There was a strong correlation between observed TCR beta diversity and the percentage of naive T cells measured by flow cytometry. Estimates of total diversity from one million sequenced T cells were regarded as lower bounds and underestimates. Observed TCR beta diversity per million T cells fell roughly linearly with age, and a significant reduction was already apparent by age approximately 41. The CMV infection status of donors was not known, potentially confounding age-related changes in expanded clonotypes.

Library prep was done by 5' RACE. This sample was sequenced with an Illumina HiSeq 2500. A second PCR of about 6 to 11 cycles was performed with a sample-barcoded 5' primer and a J-beta primer mix. Each TCR beta cDNA molecule received a unique molecular identifier from a template-switch 5' adaptor carrying 12 random nucleotides. Each sample yielded at least 3 million CDR3-containing paired-end reads. First-strand cDNA synthesis was performed from all RNA using the Mint cDNA synthesis kit, with priming by a TRBC-specific oligonucleotide. Following uracil-DNA glycosylase treatment, all cDNA underwent a first 18-cycle PCR with the universal primers M1SS and BC2_uni_R. From the authors' description of their analysis: Normalization of each sample was performed by random selection of 1 million high-quality reads, each carrying a distinct molecular identifier. Reads with shared molecular identifiers were discarded instead of being binned into consensus sequences. MiTCR, with a Q25 quality threshold and the strictest error-elimination algorithm, was used for CDR3 identification, clonotype clustering and error correction. A nonparametric unseen species model with Euler transformation was used to estimate a lower bound on total TCR beta diversity. TCRdb applied fastp at Q25 and MiXCR to the public reads, then kept only in-frame beta chains. Rows with a matching CDR3 protein are joined into one entry that keeps the most common DNA and genes. These V and J calls originate from TCRdb's pipeline instead of the authors' own analysis. A total of approximately 900,000 distinct CDR3 sequences appear in this sample, 45% to 50% of them only once. The ten largest clones add up to roughly an eighth of the sample.

Donors were under 40 systemically healthy Caucasian individuals from Russia aged roughly 6 to 90 years. Each donor gave ten milliliters of peripheral blood, drawn into EDTA-treated Vacutainer tubes. Ficoll-Paque density-gradient centrifugation was used to isolate PBMCs, with at least 7 million per sample. Trizol reagent was used to extract total RNA from PBMCs, with at least 5.5 micrograms per sample. The percentages of naive CD45RAhigh/CD27high T cells were determined by flow cytometry on a PBMC aliquot from every donor. The sample comprised blood. The TCR was taken from a man in his thirties or forties in good health. This receptor chain uses TRBV21-1 and TRBJ2-7. TRBV21-1 is labeled a pseudogene. The sequenced DNA is TGTGCCAGCAGCAAGCACCCTTATAACAAGGGCTACGAGCAGTACTTC. Its protein product is CASSKHPYNKGYEQYF.